This T cell receptor beta chain was obtained from a study of shared clonotypes between healthy human individuals. As defined, naive CD8 cells were CD45RO-negative and positively selected for CCR7, with terminally differentiated effector memory CD45RA+ cells excluded. All donors were Caucasian adults living in Nashville, Tennessee. Germline V gives CDR1 SGHVS, CDR2 FQNEAQ. This CDR3 has 14 amino acids. The ends were cut back, 7 bases at V and 3 bases at J, with 15 bases in the middle. Some clones are missing from TCRdb's copy, which holds only in-frame ones; the method was immunoSEQ multiplex PCR. The sample records some 2 million clones, 85% to 95% being singletons.

This sequence joins TRBV7-8 and TRBJ1-1, with D perhaps TRBD1 (6 bases). What was sequenced was naive CD8+ T cells sorted from blood. The clonotype was recovered from a man aged 18 to 29 in good health. As DNA, the CDR3 is TGTGCCAGCAAGGTGGGGGCGTGGGACACTGAAGCTTTCTTT. Its protein is CASKVGAWDTEAFF.